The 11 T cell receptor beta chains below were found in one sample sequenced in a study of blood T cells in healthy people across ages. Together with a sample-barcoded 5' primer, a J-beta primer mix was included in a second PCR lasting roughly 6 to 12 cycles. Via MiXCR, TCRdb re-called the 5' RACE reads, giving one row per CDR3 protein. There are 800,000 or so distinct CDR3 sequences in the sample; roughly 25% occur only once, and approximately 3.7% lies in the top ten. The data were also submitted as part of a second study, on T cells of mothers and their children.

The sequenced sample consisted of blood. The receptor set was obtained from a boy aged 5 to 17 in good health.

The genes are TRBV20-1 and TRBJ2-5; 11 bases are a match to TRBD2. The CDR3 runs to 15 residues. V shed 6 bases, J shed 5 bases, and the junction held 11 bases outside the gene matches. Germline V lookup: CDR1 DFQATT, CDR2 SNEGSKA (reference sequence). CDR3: CSAAPGTSGMETQYF. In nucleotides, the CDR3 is TGCAGTGCCGCCCCCGGGACTAGCGGAATGGAGACCCAGTACTTC.

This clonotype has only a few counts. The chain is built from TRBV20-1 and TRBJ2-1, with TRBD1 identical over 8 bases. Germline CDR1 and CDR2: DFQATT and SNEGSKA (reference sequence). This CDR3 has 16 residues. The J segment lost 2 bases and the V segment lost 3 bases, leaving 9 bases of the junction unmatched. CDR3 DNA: TGCAGTGCTAGCCCCGGACAGGGATCAACCTACAATGAGCAGTTCTTC. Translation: CSASPGQGSTYNEQFF.

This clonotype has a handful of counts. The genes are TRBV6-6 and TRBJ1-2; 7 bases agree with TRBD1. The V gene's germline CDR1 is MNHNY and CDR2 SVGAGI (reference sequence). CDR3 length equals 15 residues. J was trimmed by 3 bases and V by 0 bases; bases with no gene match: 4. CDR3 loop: CASSYSQGEDYGYTF. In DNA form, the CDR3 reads TGTGCCAGCAGTTACTCCCAGGGGGAAGACTATGGCTACACCTTC.

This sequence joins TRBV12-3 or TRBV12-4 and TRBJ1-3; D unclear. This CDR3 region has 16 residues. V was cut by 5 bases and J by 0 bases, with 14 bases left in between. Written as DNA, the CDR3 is TGTGCCAGCAGTGCGGCACTACAGACCTCTGGAAACACCATATATTTT. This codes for CASSAALQTSGNTIYF.

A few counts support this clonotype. CDR3 residues: CASNPDYTGELFF. The CDR3 bases are TGTGCCAGCAACCCCGATTACACCGGGGAGCTGTTTTTT. The chain carries TRBV6-1 and TRBJ2-2; D call uncertain. The ends were cut back, 7 bases at V and 3 bases at J, with 9 bases in the middle. The CDR3 is 13 amino acids. The germline gives CDR1 MNHNS, CDR2 SASEGT.

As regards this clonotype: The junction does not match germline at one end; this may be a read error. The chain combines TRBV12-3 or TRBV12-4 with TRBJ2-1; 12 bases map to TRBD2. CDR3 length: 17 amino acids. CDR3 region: CAISFLAGGPDDNEQFF. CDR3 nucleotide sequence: TGTGCCATCAGTTTTCTAGCGGGGGGGCCGGATGACAATGAGCAGTTCTTC.

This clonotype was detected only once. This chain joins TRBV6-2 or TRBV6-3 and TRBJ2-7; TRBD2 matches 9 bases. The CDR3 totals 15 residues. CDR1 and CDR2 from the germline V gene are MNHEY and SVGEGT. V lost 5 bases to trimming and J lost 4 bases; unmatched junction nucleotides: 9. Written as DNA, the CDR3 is TGTGCCAGCAGTCCCCGCGGGAGGGCCGTTTACGAGCAGTACTTC. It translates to CASSPRGRAVYEQYF.

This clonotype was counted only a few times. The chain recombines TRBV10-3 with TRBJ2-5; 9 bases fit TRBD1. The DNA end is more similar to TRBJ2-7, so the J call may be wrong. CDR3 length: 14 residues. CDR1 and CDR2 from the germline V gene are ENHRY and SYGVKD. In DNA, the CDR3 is TGTGCCATCGTCCCGGGACAGGGCTCCTACGAGCAGTACTTC. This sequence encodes CAIVPGQGSYEQYF.

The CDR3 DNA follows: TGTGCCATCAGTGAGTCGGACAGGGAGAAAGAGACCCAGTACTTC. Translated, it gives CAISESDREKETQYF. The rearrangement links TRBV10-3 to TRBJ2-5, with 8 bases that match TRBD1. V gave up 0 bases and J gave up 3 bases; unmatched junction bases: 3. The CDR3 is 15 amino acids. Per germline, CDR1 ENHRY and CDR2 SYGVKD.

The CDR3 here is CASSRKGGQPQHF. The DNA for the CDR3 is TGTGCCAGCAGTAGGAAGGGAGGGCAGCCCCAGCATTTT. The V gene is TRBV12-3 or TRBV12-4, the J gene TRBJ1-5; D remains unclear. Trimming left V 5 bases short and J 7 bases short, with 12 bases between. The CDR3 extends over 13 amino acids.

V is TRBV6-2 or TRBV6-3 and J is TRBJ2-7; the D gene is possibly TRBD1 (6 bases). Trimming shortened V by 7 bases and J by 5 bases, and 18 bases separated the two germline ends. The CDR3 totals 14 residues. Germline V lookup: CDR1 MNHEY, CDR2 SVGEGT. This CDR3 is CASTQPPQGNEQYF. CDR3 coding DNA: TGTGCCAGCACCCAACCCCCTCAGGGGAACGAGCAGTACTTC.